The sample holds a few counts of the clone carrying this T cell receptor beta chain. Its antigen is still unknown. These data belong to a study of vaccination and CD4 T cells after COVID-19. Looking at the study overall: The convalescents, six males and four females, included two who were Hispanic. The study collected post-vaccine samples a median around 70 days after dose two, with a range of 14 to 241.

The Oncomine TCR Beta short-read assay generated sequence data from the DNA of cultured CD4+ T cells. MiXCR was run by TCRdb on the PCR reads, yielding one entry per CDR3 protein. This sample has 7,100 or so distinct CDR3 sequences, with roughly 40% found just once. V gave up 4 bases and J gave up 9 bases; unmatched junction bases: 11. Germline values: CDR1 DFQATT, CDR2 SNEGSKA (reference sequence). The CDR3 is 14 amino acids. The treatment denotes: roughly ten-day PBMC culture with coronavirus spike peptide pools or control peptides (ViraFEST assay). CD4+ T-cell collection from the unexposed donor predated the COVID-19 pandemic (2011-2018). At days 3 and 7, half the medium was exchanged for fresh IL-2 medium.

The rearrangement links TRBV20-1 to TRBJ2-1; 8 bases agree with TRBD1. This TCR derives from a human donor in good health. Sequences were obtained from CD4+ T cells from blood, cultured in vitro. CDR3 sequence: CSANGQGARSEQFF. DNA of the CDR3: TGCAGTGCTAACGGGCAGGGGGCGCGAAGTGAGCAGTTCTTC.